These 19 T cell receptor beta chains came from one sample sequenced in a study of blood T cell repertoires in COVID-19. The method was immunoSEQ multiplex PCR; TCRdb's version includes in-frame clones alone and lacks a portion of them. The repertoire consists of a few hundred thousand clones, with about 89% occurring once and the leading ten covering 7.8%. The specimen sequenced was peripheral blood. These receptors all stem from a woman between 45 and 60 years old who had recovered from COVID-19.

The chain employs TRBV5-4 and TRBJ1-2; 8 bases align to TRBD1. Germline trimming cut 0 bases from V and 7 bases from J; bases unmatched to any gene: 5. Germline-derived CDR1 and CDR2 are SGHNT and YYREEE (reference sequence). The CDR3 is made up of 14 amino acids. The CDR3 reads CASSLGDRGPGYTF. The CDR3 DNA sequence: TGTGCCAGCAGCTTGGGCGACAGGGGCCCTGGCTACACCTTC.

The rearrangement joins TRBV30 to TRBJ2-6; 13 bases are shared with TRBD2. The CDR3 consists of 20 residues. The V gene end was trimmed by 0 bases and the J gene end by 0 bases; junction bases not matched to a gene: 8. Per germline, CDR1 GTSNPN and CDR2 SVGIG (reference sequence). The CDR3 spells CAWSVTKGLAGPSGANVLTF. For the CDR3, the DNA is TGTGCCTGGAGTGTAACGAAGGGACTAGCGGGACCCTCTGGGGCCAACGTCCTGACTTTC. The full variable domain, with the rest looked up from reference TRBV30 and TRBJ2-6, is SQTIHQWPATLVQPVGSPLSLECTVEGTSNPNLYWYRQAAGRGLQLLFYSVGIGQISSEVPQNLSASRPQDRQFILSSKKLLLSDSGFYLCAWSVTKGLAGPSGANVLTFGAGSRLTVL.

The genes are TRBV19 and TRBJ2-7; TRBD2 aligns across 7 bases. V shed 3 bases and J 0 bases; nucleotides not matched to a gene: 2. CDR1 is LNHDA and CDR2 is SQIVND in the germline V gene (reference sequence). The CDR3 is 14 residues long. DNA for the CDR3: TGTGCCAGTAGTATTGAGCGGGACTCCTACGAGCAGTACTTC. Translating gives CASSIERDSYEQYF.

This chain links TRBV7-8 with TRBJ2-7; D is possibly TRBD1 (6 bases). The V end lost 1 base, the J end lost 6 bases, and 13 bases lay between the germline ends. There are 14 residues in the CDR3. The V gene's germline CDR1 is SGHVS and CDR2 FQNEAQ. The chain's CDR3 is CASSLDRERGEQYF. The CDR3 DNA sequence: TGTGCCAGCAGCTTAGACAGGGAGAGGGGCGAGCAGTACTTC. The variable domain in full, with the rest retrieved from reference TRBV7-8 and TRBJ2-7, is GAGVSQSPRYKVAKRGQDVALRCDPISGHVSLFWYQQALGQGPEFLTYFQNEAQLDKSGLPSDRFFAERPEGSVSTLKIQRTQQEDSAVYLCASSLDRERGEQYFGPGTRLTVT.

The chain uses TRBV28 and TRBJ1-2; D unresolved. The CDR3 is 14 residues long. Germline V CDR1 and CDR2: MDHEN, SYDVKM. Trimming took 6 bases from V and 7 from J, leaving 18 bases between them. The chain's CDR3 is CASSTISKNRGYTF. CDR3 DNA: TGTGCCAGCAGCACGATAAGCAAAAACCGTGGCTACACCTTC.

The CDR3 loop is CASSLLNTGLNTEAFF. The CDR3 bases are TGTGCCAGCAGTTTACTAAACACAGGGCTGAACACTGAAGCTTTCTTT. The J gene is TRBJ1-1, the V gene TRBV6-5; perhaps TRBD1 as D (6 bases). V was pared by 4 bases and J by 0 bases, with 15 bases between. CDR3 size: 16 residues. Germline lookup yields CDR1 MNHEY and CDR2 SVGAGI.

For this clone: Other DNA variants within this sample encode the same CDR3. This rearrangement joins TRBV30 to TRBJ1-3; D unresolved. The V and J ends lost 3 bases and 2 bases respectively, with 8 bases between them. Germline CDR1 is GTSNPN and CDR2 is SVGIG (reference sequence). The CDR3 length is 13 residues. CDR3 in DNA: TGTGCCTGGAGCCCGGGTGCTGGAAACACCATATATTTT. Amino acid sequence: CAWSPGAGNTIYF.

The CDR3 loop reads CASSTRNQPQHF. In DNA, the CDR3 is TGTGCCAGCAGTACGAGAAACCAGCCCCAGCATTTT. The chain uses TRBV6-2 or TRBV6-3 and TRBJ1-5, with D hard to call. This CDR3 spans 12 amino acids. Trimming shortened V by 5 bases and J by 7 bases, and 9 bases separated the two germline ends. Germline CDR1 reads MNHEY; CDR2 reads SVGEGT.

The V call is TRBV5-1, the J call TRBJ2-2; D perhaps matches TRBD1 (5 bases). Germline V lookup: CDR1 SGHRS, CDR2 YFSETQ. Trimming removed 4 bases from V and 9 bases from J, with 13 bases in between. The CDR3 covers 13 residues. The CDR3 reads CASSPQGGRELFF. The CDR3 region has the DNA TGCGCCAGCAGCCCGCAGGGCGGAAGGGAGCTGTTTTTT. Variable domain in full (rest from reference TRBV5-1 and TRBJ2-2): KAGVTQTPRYLIKTRGQQVTLSCSPISGHRSVSWYQQTPGQGLQFLFEYFSETQRNKGNFPGRFSGRQFSNSRSEMNVSTLELGDSALYLCASSPQGGRELFFGEGSRLTVL.

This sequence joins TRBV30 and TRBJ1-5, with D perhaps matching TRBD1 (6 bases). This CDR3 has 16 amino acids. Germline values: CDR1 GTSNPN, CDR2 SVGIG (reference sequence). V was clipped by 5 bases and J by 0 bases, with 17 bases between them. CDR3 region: CAWGPGQPHSNQPQHF. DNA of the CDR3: TGTGCCTGGGGTCCGGGACAACCTCATAGCAATCAGCCCCAGCATTTT.

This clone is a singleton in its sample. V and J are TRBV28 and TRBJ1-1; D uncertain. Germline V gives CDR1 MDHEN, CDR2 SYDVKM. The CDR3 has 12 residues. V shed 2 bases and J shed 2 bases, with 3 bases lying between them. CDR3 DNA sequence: TGTGCCAGCAGTTTACTAAACACTGAAGCTTTCTTT. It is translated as CASSLLNTEAFF.

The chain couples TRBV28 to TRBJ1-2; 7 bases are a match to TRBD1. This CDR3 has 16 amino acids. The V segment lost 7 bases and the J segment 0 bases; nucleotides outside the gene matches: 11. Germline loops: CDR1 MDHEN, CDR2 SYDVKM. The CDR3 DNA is TGTGCCAGCAATCCAACAGGGGCGTTCGCTAACTATGGCTACACCTTC. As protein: CASNPTGAFANYGYTF.

This chain's CDR3 is CASSPQGFPGELFF. In DNA form, the CDR3 reads TGTGCCAGCAGTCCTCAGGGTTTCCCCGGGGAGCTGTTTTTT. The genes are TRBV6-5 and TRBJ2-2, with D possibly matching TRBD1 (5 bases). In germline, CDR1 is MNHEY, CDR2 SVGAGI. This CDR3 spans 14 amino acids. V was pared by 5 bases and J by 6 bases, with 13 bases between.

The CDR3 DNA is TGCGCCAGCAGCCAAGGGGGGGAGGTAGGCACCGGGGAGCTGTTTTTT. Residues: CASSQGGEVGTGELFF. The rearrangement links TRBV4-1 to TRBJ2-2, with TRBD2 as a possible D gene (6 bases). The length of the CDR3 is 16 residues. V was clipped by 1 base and J by 4 bases, with 13 bases between them. Germline V gene sequence: CDR1 MGHRA, CDR2 YSYEKL.

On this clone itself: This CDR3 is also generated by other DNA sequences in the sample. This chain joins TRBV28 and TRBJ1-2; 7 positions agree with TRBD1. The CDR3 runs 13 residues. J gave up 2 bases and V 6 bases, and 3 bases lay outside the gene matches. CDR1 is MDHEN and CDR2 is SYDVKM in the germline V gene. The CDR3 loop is CASSLGQNYGYTF. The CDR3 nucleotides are TGTGCCAGCAGCTTGGGACAGAACTATGGCTACACCTTC.

The CDR3 protein is CASSLLEETQYF. The CDR3 bases are TGTGCCAGCAGCCTTTTAGAAGAGACCCAGTACTTC. This chain links TRBV3-1 (or the pseudogene TRBV3-2) with TRBJ2-5; D not resolved. The V and J ends lost 4 bases and 3 bases respectively, with 6 bases between them. Germline CDR1 LGHDT, CDR2 YNNKEL (reference sequence). This CDR3 is 12 amino acids long.

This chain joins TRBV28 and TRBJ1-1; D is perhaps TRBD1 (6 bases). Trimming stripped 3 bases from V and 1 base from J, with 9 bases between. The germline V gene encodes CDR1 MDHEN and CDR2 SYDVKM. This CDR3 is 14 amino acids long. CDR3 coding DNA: TGTGCCAGCAGTTTCACAGGGACGAACACTGAAGCTTTCTTT. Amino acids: CASSFTGTNTEAFF.

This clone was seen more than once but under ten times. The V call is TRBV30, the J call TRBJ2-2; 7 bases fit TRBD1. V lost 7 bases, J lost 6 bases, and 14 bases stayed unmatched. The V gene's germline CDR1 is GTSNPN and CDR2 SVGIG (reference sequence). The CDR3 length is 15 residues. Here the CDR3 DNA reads TGTGCCTCCTTAAGGGGGCTAGTAGTCGCCGGGGAGCTGTTTTTT. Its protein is CASLRGLVVAGELFF.

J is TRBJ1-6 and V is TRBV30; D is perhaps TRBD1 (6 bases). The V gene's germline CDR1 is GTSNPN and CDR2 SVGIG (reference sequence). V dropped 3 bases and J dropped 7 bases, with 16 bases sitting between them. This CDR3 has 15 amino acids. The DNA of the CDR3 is TGTGCCTGGAGACAGGGCAGCGGTTTCAATTCACCCCTCCACTTT. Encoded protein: CAWRQGSGFNSPLHF.